Below are 31 T cell receptor beta chains sequenced from a single sample in a study of blood T cell repertoires in COVID-19. Here immunoSEQ multiplex PCR was the method, and the copy in TCRdb shows in-frame clones only, minus some. The sample has around 58,000 clones; 88% are singletons. The sequenced material came from peripheral blood. The receptors stem from a woman aged 60-75 years with COVID-19, enrolled during active disease.

The chain has TRBV6-6 and TRBJ1-1; 8 bases map to TRBD1. The germline gives CDR1 MNHNY, CDR2 SVGAGI (reference sequence). With V trimmed by 5 bases and J by 3 bases, 5 bases remained unmatched. The CDR3 runs 14 residues. CDR3 in amino acids: CASSMTGADTEAFF. CDR3 nucleotides: TGTGCCAGCAGTATGACAGGGGCTGACACTGAAGCTTTCTTT.

This clone is a singleton in its sample. V and J are TRBV7-8 and TRBJ1-3; D is uncertain. Trimming removed 8 bases at V and 1 base at J, with 12 bases between. This CDR3 is built from 14 residues. Germline assignment: CDR1 SGHVS and CDR2 FQNEAQ. In DNA form, the CDR3 reads TGTGCCAGCGGAGAGGTAGAGTCTGGAAACACCATATATTTT. Protein sequence: CASGEVESGNTIYF.

The chain uses TRBV24-1 and TRBJ1-1; 11 bases fit TRBD1. CDR3 length: 15 amino acids. The V gene end was trimmed by 2 bases and the J gene end by 5 bases; junction bases not matched to a gene: 3. Germline V gene lookup returns CDR1 KGHDR and CDR2 SFDVKD. The CDR3 region is CATSDSGTGGTEAFF. Written as DNA, the CDR3 is TGTGCCACCAGTGATTCGGGGACAGGGGGAACTGAAGCTTTCTTT.

This chain uses TRBV10-1 with TRBJ1-1; D unclear. The CDR3 spans 13 residues. The ends were cut back, 0 bases at V and 8 bases at J, with 10 bases in the middle. CDR1 WNHNN and CDR2 SYGVQD come from the germline V gene (reference sequence). The CDR3 DNA is TGCGCCAGCAGTGAGTCTTTGGGCTCGGAAGCTTTCTTT. Its protein is CASSESLGSEAFF.

The chain carries TRBV2 and TRBJ1-4; the match to TRBD1 covers 7 bases. J gave up 7 bases and V 8 bases, and 7 bases lay outside the gene matches. The CDR3 is 13 residues long. Germline V gene lookup returns CDR1 SNHLY and CDR2 FYNNEI. CDR3: CASFRQGGEKLFF. As DNA, the CDR3 is TGTGCCAGCTTCAGACAGGGAGGTGAAAAACTGTTTTTT.

Points on this clone: The identical CDR3 is also encoded by other nucleotide sequences in the sample. V gene TRBV19 combines with J gene TRBJ1-5; D is ambiguous. Trimming removed 2 bases from V and 7 bases from J, with 12 bases in between. Germline V gene data show CDR1 as LNHDA and CDR2 as SQIVND (reference sequence). CDR3 size: 14 residues. CDR3 region: CASSISGLGQPQHF. The CDR3 DNA is TGTGCCAGTAGTATATCGGGGTTGGGGCAGCCCCAGCATTTT.

The V call is TRBV5-4, the J call TRBJ2-1; D is ambiguous. V lost 4 bases and J 5 bases, leaving 13 bases between the germline ends. CDR1 is SGHNT and CDR2 is YYREEE in the germline V gene (reference sequence). The CDR3 runs to 14 residues. CDR3 bases: TGTGCCAGCAGCCCCCCGACTGGCAACAATGAGCAGTTCTTC. Translated: CASSPPTGNNEQFF.

CDR3 sequence reads: CASSSWQTNTGELFF. The CDR3 DNA reads TGTGCCAGCAGTTCGTGGCAGACGAACACCGGGGAGCTGTTTTTT. The chain is built from TRBV27 and TRBJ2-2; no firm D call. The V gene's germline CDR1 is MNHEY and CDR2 SMNVEV (reference sequence). The CDR3 length is 15 residues. V was shortened by 4 bases and J by 0 bases, with 9 bases between the two germline ends.

This clone was observed once. The chain combines TRBV6-2 or TRBV6-3 with TRBJ2-7, with TRBD1 as a possible D gene (5 bases). Germline lookup yields CDR1 MNHEY and CDR2 SVGEGT. V lost 2 bases and J 3 bases, leaving 8 bases between the germline ends. The CDR3 covers 13 residues. In DNA form, the CDR3 reads TGTGCCAGCAGTTACGGACACTTCTACGAGCAGTACTTC. Its translation is CASSYGHFYEQYF.

The J gene is TRBJ1-3, the V gene TRBV5-1, with TRBD1 identical over 8 bases. Unmatched junction bases numbered 5, after V lost 0 bases and J lost 0 bases. This CDR3 is built from 17 residues. In germline, CDR1 is SGHRS, CDR2 YFSETQ. DNA for the CDR3: TGCGCCAGCAGCTTGGACCCGACAGGGGACTCTGGAAACACCATATATTTT. It yields the protein CASSLDPTGDSGNTIYF.

This chain joins TRBV7-9 and TRBJ2-5; D may be TRBD2 (6 bases). CDR1 is SEHNR, CDR2 FQNEAQ, per germline (reference sequence). Trimming cost V 5 bases and J 2 bases, with 12 bases left between them. The CDR3 runs 14 residues. In DNA form, the CDR3 reads TGTGCCAGCAGCCCGAGGACTACTCAAGAGACCCAGTACTTC. Residues: CASSPRTTQETQYF.

This clone was counted a few times. This rearrangement joins TRBV7-9 to TRBJ2-5; 13 bases agree with TRBD2. Germline CDR1 reads SEHNR; CDR2 reads FQNEAQ (reference sequence). The CDR3 loop spans 17 amino acids. The V and J ends lost 2 bases and 3 bases, in that order; junction bases with no gene match: 6. The CDR3: CASSLTGTSGKKETQYF. DNA of the CDR3: TGTGCCAGCAGCTTAACCGGGACTAGCGGGAAAAAAGAGACCCAGTACTTC.

Comment on this clone: A junction boundary mismatches the germline segment, possibly from a read error. This chain links TRBV5-8 with TRBJ1-1; D remains ambiguous. Germline lookup yields CDR1 SGHTS and CDR2 YDEGEE. The CDR3 has 10 residues. Here the CDR3 reads CASSLEGGSF. Here the CDR3 DNA reads TGTGCCAGCAGCTTGGAGGGCGGGTCGTTT.

The chain is built from TRBV28 and TRBJ2-4, with 11 bases that match TRBD2. The trim removed 2 bases at V and 0 bases at J, leaving 6 bases unmatched. Germline-derived CDR1 and CDR2 are MDHEN and SYDVKM. The CDR3 sequence is 18 residues long. CDR3 region: CASSLVSGRALAKNIQYF. The CDR3 DNA is TGTGCCAGCAGTTTAGTTAGCGGGAGGGCATTAGCCAAAAACATTCAGTACTTC.

The chain links TRBV7-9 to TRBJ2-1, with 7 bases fitting TRBD2. With 2 bases clipped from V and 10 bases from J, the junction kept 20 bases outside the gene matches. Per the germline V gene, CDR1 is SEHNR and CDR2 is FQNEAQ (reference sequence). CDR3 length: 18 residues. CDR3 DNA sequence: TGTGCCAGCAGCTTAACCCAGCAGCGGGAAACAGGTCGGGGAGAGCAGTTCTTC. It codes for CASSLTQQRETGRGEQFF.

The chain combines TRBV20-1 with TRBJ2-3; 7 positions match TRBD2. The germline V gene encodes CDR1 DFQATT and CDR2 SNEGSKA (reference sequence). The CDR3 is 11 residues long. Trimming took 3 bases from V and 6 from J; bases not matched to a gene: 0. The CDR3 nucleotides read TGCAGTGCTAGCGGGGGGGATACGCAGTATTTT. Encoded protein: CSASGGDTQYF.

The chain couples TRBV12-3 or TRBV12-4 to TRBJ2-4; 10 positions agree with TRBD2. J was trimmed by 15 bases and V by 8 bases; bases with no gene match: 7. The CDR3 consists of 11 residues. Here the CDR3 reads CASGLAAARYF. The CDR3 nucleotides read TGTGCCAGCGGACTAGCGGCCGCACGGTACTTC.

This chain connects TRBV28 to TRBJ1-2; the D gene is possibly TRBD1 (6 bases). Trimming took 4 bases from V and 4 from J, leaving 16 bases between them. This CDR3 is 15 amino acids long. Germline V gene data show CDR1 as MDHEN and CDR2 as SYDVKM. CDR3 sequence: CASSSAGGRFYGYTF. CDR3 nucleotides: TGTGCCAGCAGTTCGGCTGGGGGCAGGTTCTATGGCTACACCTTC.

The rearrangement uses TRBV25-1 and TRBJ1-2; no reliable D call. This CDR3 contains 15 residues. Germline V CDR1 and CDR2: MGHDK, SYGVNS. V lost 5 bases, J lost 0 bases, and 13 bases lay in between. The CDR3 sequence: CASSYSRSSNYGYTF. CDR3 bases: TGTGCCAGCAGTTACTCCCGGTCGTCTAACTATGGCTACACCTTC.

This clone was detected once. The CDR3 protein is CASSKAGIVQPQHF. The CDR3 nucleotides read TGTGCCAGCAGTAAAGCGGGTATTGTCCAGCCCCAGCATTTT. V and J are TRBV28 and TRBJ1-5; D ambiguous. With 5 bases removed from V and 7 bases from J, the gap between germline ends came to 15 bases. Germline assignment: CDR1 MDHEN and CDR2 SYDVKM. This CDR3 has 14 amino acids.

The chain recombines TRBV6-5 with TRBJ1-1; maybe TRBD1 (5 bases). Germline loops: CDR1 MNHEY, CDR2 SVGAGI. This CDR3 contains 13 residues. V was cut by 5 bases and J by 3 bases, with 10 bases left in between. The CDR3 nucleotides read TGTGCCAGCAGTCTTCGACAGTACACTGAAGCTTTCTTT. This translates into CASSLRQYTEAFF.

This clone appeared a few times. This sequence joins TRBV7-8 and TRBJ2-2; 9 bases map to TRBD2. Germline CDR1 SGHVS, CDR2 FQNEAQ. The V segment lost 2 bases and the J segment 4 bases; nucleotides outside the gene matches: 8. The length of the CDR3 is 17 residues. CDR3 in amino acids: CASSLNSLAGSTGELFF. CDR3 in DNA: TGTGCCAGCAGCTTAAATTCACTAGCGGGTTCCACCGGGGAGCTGTTTTTT.

The chain links TRBV11-2 to TRBJ2-7; D is unresolved. The CDR3 runs 13 residues. Germline V gene lookup returns CDR1 SGHAT and CDR2 FQNNGV. The V end lost 2 bases, the J end lost 3 bases, and 8 bases lay between the germline ends. CDR3 region: CASSLMSGYEQYF. CDR3 sequence (DNA): TGTGCCAGCAGCTTAATGTCGGGCTACGAGCAGTACTTC.

The chain couples TRBV4-3 to TRBJ1-1; 7 bases are shared with TRBD1. J was trimmed by 1 base and V by 4 bases; bases with no gene match: 12. Germline CDR1 LGHNA, CDR2 YSLEER. The CDR3 runs 17 residues. CDR3 bases: TGCGCCAGCAGCCCTTATCTCGGGACAGTGGGGAACACTGAAGCTTTCTTT. It encodes CASSPYLGTVGNTEAFF.

This chain uses TRBV24-1 with TRBJ2-6, with 7 positions matching TRBD1. The germline V gene encodes CDR1 KGHDR and CDR2 SFDVKD. The junction had 8 bases not matched to a gene; V was cut back by 3 bases and J by 4 bases. CDR3 length: 17 residues. CDR3 sequence reads: CATSDRTGAWGANVLTF. The CDR3, as DNA: TGTGCCACCAGTGATCGAACAGGGGCGTGGGGGGCCAACGTCCTGACTTTC.

V usage is TRBV28 and J usage is TRBJ2-5; 9 nucleotides match TRBD1. This CDR3 spans 14 amino acids. The trim removed 6 bases at V and 1 base at J, leaving 3 bases unmatched. In germline, CDR1 is MDHEN, CDR2 SYDVKM. In DNA form, the CDR3 reads TGTGCCAGCAGCCTACAGGGGGCCCAAGAGACCCAGTACTTC. As protein: CASSLQGAQETQYF.

V and J are TRBV5-4 and TRBJ2-2, with D possibly being TRBD1 (6 bases). Germline CDR1 reads SGHNT; CDR2 reads YYREEE (reference sequence). The length of the CDR3 is 16 residues. V was trimmed by 4 bases and J by 0 bases, leaving 13 bases between them. The CDR3 sequence: CASSRGTPANTGELFF. The CDR3 bases are TGTGCCAGCAGCAGGGGGACACCCGCGAACACCGGGGAGCTGTTTTTT.

V and J are TRBV20-1 and TRBJ2-1, with a weak D call TRBD2 (5 bases). Trimming shortened V by 4 bases and J by 10 bases, and 11 bases separated the two germline ends. Germline loops: CDR1 DFQATT, CDR2 SNEGSKA (reference sequence). The CDR3 extends over 11 amino acids. CDR3 sequence (DNA): TGCAGTGCTAACCCCCGAGGGGAGCAGTTCTTC. It translates to CSANPRGEQFF.

The chain recombines TRBV7-9 with TRBJ1-1; D is unclear. Germline loops: CDR1 SEHNR, CDR2 FQNEAQ (reference sequence). This CDR3 has 11 residues. Trimming shortened V by 8 bases and J by 7 bases, and 11 bases separated the two germline ends. DNA of the CDR3: TGTGCCAGCGTGCTGGGGAGTGAAGCTTTCTTT. It is translated as CASVLGSEAFF. Filled out from reference TRBV7-9 and TRBJ1-1, the complete variable domain reads DTGVSQNPRHKITKRGQNVTFRCDPISEHNRLYWYRQTLGQGPEFLTYFQNEAQLEKSRLLSDRFSAERPKGSFSTLEIQRTEQGDSAMYLCASVLGSEAFFGQGTRLTVV.

The V gene is TRBV12-5, the J gene TRBJ2-7; 7 bases are a match to TRBD1. Looked up from germline, CDR1 is LGHNT and CDR2 is FRNRAP. The CDR3 contains 13 residues. J gave up 3 bases and V 7 bases, and 6 bases lay outside the gene matches. The CDR3 nucleotides are TGTGCTAGTGCCTGGGGGACAGACTACGAGCAGTACTTC. The encoded protein is CASAWGTDYEQYF.

The chain recombines TRBV4-3 with TRBJ2-1; 9 bases match TRBD1. The CDR3 has 16 residues. With 3 bases clipped from V and 9 bases from J, the junction kept 12 bases outside the gene matches. Germline V CDR1 and CDR2: LGHNA, YSLEER. The CDR3 region is CASSHTPGQGVGEQFF. CDR3 DNA sequence: TGCGCCAGCAGCCACACTCCGGGACAGGGCGTGGGTGAGCAGTTCTTC.